This T cell receptor (beta chain) came from a study of T cell responses to AZD1222 COVID-19 vaccine. Findings of the study overall: Distributed over spike, vaccine-associated CD4 TCRs predominated at 160-218 and 743-854. There were repertoire samples only from the period after the peak T cell response. Most donors were white British and more were female, and clonal diversity was possibly underestimated. AZD1222 recipients seropositive at baseline numbered only six or seven.

This table comes from immunoSEQ multiplex PCR, and its TCRdb copy is limited to in-frame clones, with some not included. This sample has about 170,000 clones, with approximately 94% found just once. With respect to this clone: Its antigen remains unidentified.

V was clipped by 2 bases and J by 0 bases; unmatched bases: 4. Germline V CDR1 and CDR2: SEHNR, FQNEAQ (reference sequence). This CDR3 is 16 amino acids long. The clonotype was recovered from an adult in good health. The input for sequencing was peripheral blood, taken on day 0 of AZD1222 vaccination. The rearrangement links TRBV7-9 to TRBJ2-1; 7 nucleotides align to TRBD2. CDR3 sequence (DNA): TGTGCCAGCAGCTTACAGGGCGGGGGCTCCTACAATGAGCAGTTCTTC. This codes for CASSLQGGGSYNEQFF.